Shown below are 27 T cell receptor beta chains from a single sample sequenced in a study of cytomegalovirus exposure and HLA in healthy donors. Both 60 Vbeta primers and 13 Jbeta primers went into the PCR. Produced via immunoSEQ multiplex PCR; TCRdb's table is partial and in-frame only. This table holds over 150,000 clones, approximately 88% found once. Sequencing was done on a sample of PBMCs. These receptors came from a boy between 2 and 10 years old in good health and CMV-seronegative.

The chain joins TRBV6-1 to TRBJ2-3, with a weak D call TRBD2 (6 bases). Trimming took off 6 bases at V and 4 bases at J, with 11 bases between the two ends. CDR1 MNHNS and CDR2 SASEGT come from the germline V gene. The CDR3 is 13 amino acids. CDR3 amino acids: CASSDTSPDTQYF. The CDR3 region has the DNA TGTGCCAGCAGCGATACTAGCCCAGATACGCAGTATTTT.

This clone has a single count. CDR3 amino acids: CASSMGSPFGGELFF. CDR3 bases: TGTGCCAGTAGTATGGGCAGCCCTTTTGGCGGGGAGCTGTTTTTT. The gene calls are TRBV19 and TRBJ2-2; no clear D. V gave up 3 bases and J gave up 7 bases, with 15 bases separating them. This CDR3 is 15 amino acids long. Per the germline V gene, CDR1 is LNHDA and CDR2 is SQIVND (reference sequence).

This rearrangement joins TRBV6-1 to TRBJ1-4; TRBD1 aligns across 9 bases. The trim removed 8 bases at V and 8 bases at J, leaving 9 bases unmatched. CDR1 MNHNS and CDR2 SASEGT come from the germline V gene. CDR3 length equals 14 residues. The DNA of the CDR3 is TGTGCCAGCCAAGTGGACAGGGGTGTGGAAAAACTGTTTTTT. Translation gives CASQVDRGVEKLFF.

The rearrangement links TRBV9 to TRBJ2-5; 8 bases align to TRBD2. TRBJ2-7 explains the end of the DNA better; the J call may be wrong. Germline-derived CDR1 and CDR2 are SGDLS and YYNGEE. This CDR3 is built from 15 residues. This CDR3 is CASSVEAGDGYEQYF. The CDR3 region has the DNA TGTGCCAGCAGCGTCGAAGCGGGAGATGGGTACGAGCAGTACTTC.

This clone was picked up a small number of times. V and J are TRBV5-4 and TRBJ2-4; 9 nucleotides align to TRBD1. CDR1 SGHNT and CDR2 YYREEE come from the germline V gene (reference sequence). This CDR3 spans 13 amino acids. V lost 5 bases and J lost 6; bases outside the gene matches: 3. CDR3 loop: CASRQDRGNIQYF. As DNA, the CDR3 is TGTGCCAGCAGACAGGACAGGGGAAACATTCAGTACTTC.

Only one count was recorded for this clone. At one end the junction does not follow the germline gene, possibly because of a read error. The genes are TRBV5-4 and TRBJ2-7, with 7 positions matching TRBD2. Germline V CDR1 and CDR2: SGHNT, YYREEE (reference sequence). The CDR3 loop spans 14 amino acids. The DNA for the CDR3 is TGTGCCAGCAGTCCTCGGGGGGAAGGCTACGAACAGTACTTC. It translates to CASSPRGEGYEQYF.

This sequence joins TRBV6-1 and TRBJ1-2, with TRBD1 identical over 10 bases. The germline V gene has CDR1 MNHNS and CDR2 SASEGT. The CDR3 covers 14 residues. Trimming cost V 5 bases and J 6 bases; bases outside gene matches: 6. In nucleotides, the CDR3 is TGTGCCAGCAGTCCCCGGGACAGGGGACATGGCTACACCTTC. The encoded protein is CASSPRDRGHGYTF.

The genes are TRBV6-4 and TRBJ1-1; weak D call: TRBD1 (6 bases). This CDR3 is built from 14 residues. Germline values: CDR1 MRHNA, CDR2 SNTAGT. The V end was cut by 4 bases, the J end by 11 bases, with 20 bases between. CDR3 coding DNA: TGTGCCAGCAGTGTATCTTGGACAGACCAAGTGGCTTTCTTT. Amino acid sequence: CASSVSWTDQVAFF.

This chain connects TRBV14 to TRBJ2-5; 9 bases agree with TRBD2. This CDR3 is 16 amino acids long. Germline CDR1 and CDR2: SGHDN and FVKESK. Unmatched junction bases numbered 7, after V lost 1 base and J lost 4 bases. Written as DNA, the CDR3 is TGTGCCAGCAGCCAAGGAGTAGCGGGAGTTGCAGAGACCCAGTACTTC. It is translated as CASSQGVAGVAETQYF.

This chain links TRBV2 with TRBJ2-5; D is perhaps TRBD2 (6 bases). Per germline, CDR1 SNHLY and CDR2 FYNNEI. The CDR3 has 13 residues. Trimming stripped 3 bases from V and 5 bases from J, with 10 bases between. The CDR3 coding sequence is TGTGCCAGCAGTGACCCGGGGGTGGAGACCCAGTACTTC. It translates to CASSDPGVETQYF. The entire variable domain, with the rest obtained from reference TRBV2 and TRBJ2-5, is as follows: EPEVTQTPSHQVTQMGQEVILRCVPISNHLYFYWYRQILGQKVEFLVSFYNNEISEKSEIFDDQFSVERPDGSNFTLKIRSTKLEDSAMYFCASSDPGVETQYFGPGTRLLVL.

The V call is TRBV6-4, the J call TRBJ1-1, with 7 bases lining up with TRBD1. The CDR3 length is 13 residues. Losses at the gene ends were 0 bases for V and 5 bases for J; bases not matched to a gene: 0. Germline V gives CDR1 MRHNA, CDR2 SNTAGT. This CDR3 is CASSDSQGTEAFF. The CDR3 nucleotides are TGTGCCAGCAGTGACTCACAGGGGACTGAAGCTTTCTTT.

The chain links TRBV18 to TRBJ2-3; maybe TRBD2 (6 bases). Trimming shortened V by 6 bases and J by 4 bases, and 17 bases separated the two germline ends. The CDR3 has 15 residues. Germline V lookup: CDR1 KGHSH, CDR2 LQKENI. Here the CDR3 reads CASSGRVREADTQYF. Written as DNA, the CDR3 is TGTGCCAGCTCCGGTAGAGTCAGGGAGGCAGATACGCAGTATTTT. Drawing the rest from reference TRBV18 and TRBJ2-3, the complete variable domain is NAGVMQNPRHLVRRRGQEARLRCSPMKGHSHVYWYRQLPEEGLKFMVYLQKENIIDESGMPKERFSAEFPKEGPSILRIQQVVRGDSAAYFCASSGRVREADTQYFGPGTRLTVL.

The rearrangement joins TRBV4-2 to TRBJ2-7, with 7 positions matching TRBD1. CDR1 is LGHNA, CDR2 YNFKEQ, per germline. V shed 0 bases, J shed 3 bases, and the junction held 5 bases outside the gene matches. The CDR3 contains 15 residues. CDR3 in amino acids: CASSQERDSRYEQYF. As DNA, the CDR3 is TGTGCCAGCAGCCAAGAAAGGGACAGTCGCTACGAGCAGTACTTC.

The rearrangement links TRBV5-1 to TRBJ1-1; 10 positions agree with TRBD1. Germline lookup yields CDR1 SGHRS and CDR2 YFSETQ. Unmatched junction bases numbered 4, after V lost 6 bases and J lost 5 bases. The CDR3 length is 13 residues. This CDR3 is CASIGTGVTEAFF. CDR3 DNA: TGCGCCAGCATCGGGACAGGGGTGACTGAAGCTTTCTTT.

This chain joins TRBV19 and TRBJ2-5; no firm D call. Germline values: CDR1 LNHDA, CDR2 SQIVND (reference sequence). V shed 1 base and J shed 7 bases, with 4 bases lying between them. CDR3 length equals 11 residues. The CDR3 nucleotides are TGTGCCAGTAGTATAGGGGCGACCCAGTACTTC. Protein sequence: CASSIGATQYF. The variable domain in full, completed from reference TRBV19 and TRBJ2-5, reads DGGITQSPKYLFRKEGQNVTLSCEQNLNHDAMYWYRQDPGQGLRLIYYSQIVNDFQKGDIAEGYSVSREKKESFPLTVTSAQKNPTAFYLCASSIGATQYFGPGTRLLVL.

The genes are TRBV5-1 and TRBJ2-7, with unresolved D. CDR1 is SGHRS and CDR2 is YFSETQ in the germline V gene. V lost 1 base and J 4 bases, leaving 9 bases between the germline ends. The CDR3 contains 13 residues. The DNA for the CDR3 is TGCGCCAGCAGCTTGTTGTCTTCGTACGAGCAGTACTTC. Translated: CASSLLSSYEQYF.

The rearrangement uses TRBV6-5 and TRBJ2-2, with TRBD1 matching over 8 bases. The CDR3 covers 14 residues. Per germline, CDR1 MNHEY and CDR2 SVGAGI. Germline trimming cut 5 bases from V and 5 bases from J; bases unmatched to any gene: 4. The CDR3 sequence: CASSRDRGTGELFF. DNA for the CDR3: TGTGCCAGCAGTCGTGACAGGGGAACCGGGGAGCTGTTTTTT.

V usage is TRBV10-2 and J usage is TRBJ2-7, with 8 bases lining up with TRBD1. The J segment lost 0 bases and the V segment lost 5 bases, leaving 3 bases of the junction unmatched. The germline V gene has CDR1 WSHSY and CDR2 SAAADI. This CDR3 spans 14 amino acids. As DNA, the CDR3 is TGCGCCAGCAGTAAGGGACAGGACTCCTACGAGCAGTACTTC. Translation gives CASSKGQDSYEQYF.

The chain employs TRBV5-1 and TRBJ2-7; D remains unclear. The CDR3 contains 15 residues. CDR1 is SGHRS, CDR2 YFSETQ, per germline. V gave up 6 bases and J gave up 0 bases, with 16 bases separating them. Here the CDR3 reads CASTAWAGSSYEQYF. CDR3 nucleotide sequence: TGCGCCAGCACTGCGTGGGCAGGCAGCTCCTACGAGCAGTACTTC.

In the case of this clone: Other DNA sequences in the sample encode the same CDR3. V is TRBV30 and J is TRBJ1-1, with D maybe TRBD1 (5 bases). CDR1 and CDR2 from the germline V gene are GTSNPN and SVGIG (reference sequence). V shed 2 bases and J shed 1 base, with 8 bases lying between them. This CDR3 comprises 13 residues. CDR3 residues: CAWSSRGNTEAFF. CDR3 in DNA: TGTGCCTGGAGTTCAAGGGGGAACACTGAAGCTTTCTTT. Filled out from reference TRBV30 and TRBJ1-1, the complete variable domain reads SQTIHQWPATLVQPVGSPLSLECTVEGTSNPNLYWYRQAAGRGLQLLFYSVGIGQISSEVPQNLSASRPQDRQFILSSKKLLLSDSGFYLCAWSSRGNTEAFFGQGTRLTVV.

The chain employs TRBV6-5 and TRBJ1-2; 12 bases are a match to TRBD1. The CDR3 runs 16 residues. The ends lost 0 bases at V and 6 bases at J; junction bases unmatched: 5. The V gene's germline CDR1 is MNHEY and CDR2 SVGAGI. The CDR3 loop reads CASSYSWDRGQNGYTF. In DNA, the CDR3 is TGTGCCAGCAGTTACTCCTGGGACAGGGGGCAGAATGGCTACACCTTC.

The chain links TRBV7-2 to TRBJ1-1, with D perhaps matching TRBD1 (5 bases). V lost 6 bases and J lost 4, with 15 bases in between. Germline CDR1 reads SGHTA; CDR2 reads FQGNSA. The CDR3 sequence is 14 residues long. In DNA form, the CDR3 reads TGTGCCAGCAGTCCCACAGGTGAGACCACTGAAGCTTTCTTT. Protein: CASSPTGETTEAFF.

The chain links TRBV5-1 to TRBJ2-7, with 11 bases fitting TRBD2. J lost 6 bases, V lost 1 base, and 6 bases had no gene match. CDR3 length equals 15 residues. Germline V gene data show CDR1 as SGHRS and CDR2 as YFSETQ. The CDR3 reads CASSLILAGGGEQYF. The DNA of the CDR3 is TGCGCCAGCAGCTTGATTCTAGCGGGAGGCGGCGAGCAGTACTTC.

The chain links TRBV27 to TRBJ1-2; D might be TRBD1 (6 bases). Germline loops: CDR1 MNHEY, CDR2 SMNVEV (reference sequence). Trimming pared 4 bases from V and 0 bases from J, leaving 9 bases between. There are 14 residues in the CDR3. The DNA of the CDR3 is TGTGCCAGCAGTTCCCGGACAGCTAACTATGGCTACACCTTC. It codes for CASSSRTANYGYTF.

Only a few counts were recorded for this clone. V gene TRBV7-3 combines with J gene TRBJ1-5; maybe TRBD1 (5 bases). The V gene lost 7 bases and the J gene lost 5 bases, with 12 bases spanning the gap. This CDR3 is 13 amino acids long. CDR1 is SGHTA and CDR2 is FQGTGA in the germline V gene. The DNA of the CDR3 is TGTGCCAGCATGGGGGGGGAGGATCAGCCCCAGCATTTT. Protein product: CASMGGEDQPQHF. The whole variable domain, filled in from reference TRBV7-3 and TRBJ1-5, reads GAGVSQTPSNKVTEKGKYVELRCDPISGHTALYWYRQSLGQGPEFLIYFQGTGAADDSGLPNDRFFAVRPEGSVSTLKIQRTERGDSAVYLCASMGGEDQPQHFGDGTRLSIL.

J is TRBJ2-7 and V is TRBV4-1, with D perhaps matching TRBD2 (6 bases). V lost 3 bases and J lost 0, with 12 bases in between. The CDR3 has 15 residues. The germline gives CDR1 MGHRA, CDR2 YSYEKL. The CDR3, as DNA: TGCGCCAGCAGCCAGGGAGCGGGTTACTCCTACGAGCAGTACTTC. This gives the protein CASSQGAGYSYEQYF.

The chain has TRBV27 and TRBJ2-7; 7 nucleotides match TRBD1. CDR3 length equals 18 residues. Looked up from germline, CDR1 is MNHEY and CDR2 is SMNVEV (reference sequence). J gave up 0 bases and V 3 bases, and 14 bases lay outside the gene matches. CDR3 nucleotides: TGTGCCAGCAGTTTCTCCAGCCTCAGACAGGGCCGCTCCTACGAGCAGTACTTC. Protein product: CASSFSSLRQGRSYEQYF.